These T cell receptor beta chains were read from a single sample in a study. TCRdb reanalysed the 5' RACE reads using MiXCR and keeps one entry per CDR3 protein. The sample records about 41,000 distinct CDR3 sequences, roughly 29% being singletons. Sequencing was done on a sample of memory CD4+ T cells sorted from a lymph node. These receptors came from a female donor with breast cancer. Both conserved end residues are part of each CDR3. A D gene is named only where the DNA matches it firmly. Expanded clones get a size class; other rows say once, few or many, or leave the size out.

CASSLDYRGRAPLHF	TGTGCCAGCAGCTTGGACTACAGGGGAAGGGCACCCCTCCACTTT	TRBJ1-6	TRBV7-2	-	TRBD1
CSARSLAGTGYEQYF	TGCAGTGCTAGATCCTTAGCGGGTACGGGCTACGAGCAGTACTTC	TRBJ2-7	TRBV20-1	-	TRBD2
CASSYLNPQTHEQYF	TGTGCCAGCAGTTACTTAAACCCTCAAACGCACGAGCAGTACTTC	TRBJ2-7	TRBV6-5	-	-
CASSQNAGTGLTEAFF	TGTGCCAGCAGCCAGAATGCGGGGACAGGGTTGACTGAAGCTTTCTTT	TRBJ1-1	TRBV4-2	few	TRBD1
CASSFSSVETQYF	TGTGCCAGCAGCTTTTCTAGCGTCGAGACCCAGTACTTC	TRBJ2-5	TRBV7-2	-	-
CASSLNPQGNEQYF	TGTGCCAGCAGCTTAAACCCACAGGGAAACGAGCAGTACTTC	TRBJ2-7	TRBV7-3	-	-
CASSQAPTAAFHEQYF	TGCGCCAGCAGCCAAGCCCCCACGGCTGCATTTCACGAGCAGTACTTC	TRBJ2-7	TRBV4-1	-	-
CASSDPPEGRYNTEAFF	TGCGCCAGCAGCGACCCTCCGGAGGGGCGATATAACACTGAAGCTTTCTTT	TRBJ1-1	TRBV5-1	once	-
CSASPGHRGGTEAFF	TGCAGTGCCTCACCGGGACATCGGGGGGGCACTGAAGCTTTCTTT	TRBJ1-1	TRBV20-1	many	-
CSAQTGAYEQYF	TGCAGTGCTCAGACAGGCGCCTACGAGCAGTACTTC	TRBJ2-7	TRBV20-1	few	-